This TCR beta chain was sequenced for a study of blood T cell repertoires in COVID-19. Study summary: Donors in the United States, Italy and Spain gave samples during acute or convalescent COVID-19. T cells, B-cell-depleted T cells, or PBMCs supplied cDNA or gDNA.

Authors' data handling: Nucleated cell counts were estimated from reference gene primer amplification. Profiling relied on immunoSEQ multiplex PCR, and the TCRdb table lists in-frame clones only, not all of them. Clone size and V and J calls were adopted from that table, with D and trimming inferred from the DNA. Of over 75,000 clones in the sample, around three quarters were seen once. This clone was observed a few times. The material sequenced was peripheral blood. The sequence came from a man aged 50 or older who had recovered from COVID-19.

The CDR3 DNA sequence: TGTGCCAGCAGCGTAGTCGGACTAGCGGGAGAAGAGCAGTTCTTC. As protein: CASSVVGLAGEEQFF. The chain has TRBV9 and TRBJ2-1, with 13 nucleotides matching TRBD2. This CDR3 has 15 residues. Germline trimming cut 0 bases from V and 10 bases from J; bases unmatched to any gene: 4. CDR1 and CDR2 (germline): SGDLS, YYNGEE.